In its sample, the clone carrying this T cell receptor beta chain was seen a few times. The entry originates in a study of shared T cell receptors in the human thymus. The CDR3 runs 15 residues. Method: immunoSEQ multiplex PCR; TCRdb's copy keeps in-frame clones and lacks some. The data contain about 380,000 clones, around 93% of them seen just once; the ten biggest clones take up 0.015% to 0.02%. The rearrangement links TRBV12-2 to TRBJ1-2. TRBV12-2 is a pseudogene locus. Sequencing was performed on thymocytes. The sequence derives from a human donor. This CDR3 is CASRSLQRLYYGYTF. The CDR3, as DNA: TGTGCAAGTCGCTCCCTTCAGAGACTCTACTATGGCTACACCTTC.